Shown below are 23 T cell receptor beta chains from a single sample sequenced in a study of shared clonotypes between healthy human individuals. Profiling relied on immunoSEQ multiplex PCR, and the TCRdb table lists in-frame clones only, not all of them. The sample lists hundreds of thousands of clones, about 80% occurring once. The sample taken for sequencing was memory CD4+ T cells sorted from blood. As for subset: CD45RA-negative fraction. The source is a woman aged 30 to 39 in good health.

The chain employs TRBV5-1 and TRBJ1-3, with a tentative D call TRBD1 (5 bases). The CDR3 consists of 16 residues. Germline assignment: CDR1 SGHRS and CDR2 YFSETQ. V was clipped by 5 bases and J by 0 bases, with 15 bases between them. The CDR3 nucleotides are TGCGCCAGCAGACCTACGACAGACTTCTCTGGAAACACCATATATTTT. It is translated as CASRPTTDFSGNTIYF.

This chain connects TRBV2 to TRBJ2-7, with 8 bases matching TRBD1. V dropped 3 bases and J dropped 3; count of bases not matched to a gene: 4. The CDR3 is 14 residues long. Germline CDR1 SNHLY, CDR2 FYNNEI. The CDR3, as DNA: TGTGCCAGCAGTGACAGGACAGGGTACTACGAGCAGTACTTC. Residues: CASSDRTGYYEQYF. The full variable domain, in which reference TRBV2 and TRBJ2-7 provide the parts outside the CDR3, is EPEVTQTPSHQVTQMGQEVILRCVPISNHLYFYWYRQILGQKVEFLVSFYNNEISEKSEIFDDQFSVERPDGSNFTLKIRSTKLEDSAMYFCASSDRTGYYEQYFGPGTRLTVT.

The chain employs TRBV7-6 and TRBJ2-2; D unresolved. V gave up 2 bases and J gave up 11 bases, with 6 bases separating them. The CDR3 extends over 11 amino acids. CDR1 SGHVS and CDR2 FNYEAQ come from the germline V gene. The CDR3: CASSLSRELFF. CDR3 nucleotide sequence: TGTGCCAGCAGCTTAAGCCGCGAGCTGTTTTTT.

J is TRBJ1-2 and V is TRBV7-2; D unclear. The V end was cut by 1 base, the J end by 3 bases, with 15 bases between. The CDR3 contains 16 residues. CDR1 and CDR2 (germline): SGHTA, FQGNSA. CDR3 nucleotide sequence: TGTGCCAGCAGCTTAGGCCGCGGGCAGGCTTACTATGGCTACACCTTC. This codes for CASSLGRGQAYYGYTF.

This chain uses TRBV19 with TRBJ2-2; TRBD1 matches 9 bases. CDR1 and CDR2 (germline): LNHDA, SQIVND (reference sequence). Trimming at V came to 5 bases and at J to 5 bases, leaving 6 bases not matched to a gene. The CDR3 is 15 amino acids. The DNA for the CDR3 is TGTGCCAGTAGTTTCCGGGACAGGGAGACCGGGGAGCTGTTTTTT. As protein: CASSFRDRETGELFF.

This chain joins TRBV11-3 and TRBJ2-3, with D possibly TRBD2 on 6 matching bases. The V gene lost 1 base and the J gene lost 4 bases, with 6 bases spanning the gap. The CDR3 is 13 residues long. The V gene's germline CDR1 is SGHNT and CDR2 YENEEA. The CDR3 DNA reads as TGTGCCAGCAGCTTAGGGAGGGCAGATACGCAGTATTTT. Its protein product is CASSLGRADTQYF.

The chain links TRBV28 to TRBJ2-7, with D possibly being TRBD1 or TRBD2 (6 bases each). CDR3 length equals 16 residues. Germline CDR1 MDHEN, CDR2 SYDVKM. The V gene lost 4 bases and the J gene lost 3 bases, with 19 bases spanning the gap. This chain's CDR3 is CASSSLGGGPIYEQYF. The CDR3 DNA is TGTGCCAGCAGTTCACTGGGGGGCGGCCCCATCTACGAGCAGTACTTC.

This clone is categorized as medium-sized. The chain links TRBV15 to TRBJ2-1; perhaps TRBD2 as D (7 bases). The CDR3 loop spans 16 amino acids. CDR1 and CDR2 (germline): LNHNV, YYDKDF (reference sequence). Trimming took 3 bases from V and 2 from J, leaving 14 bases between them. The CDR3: CATSRGGGRTYNEQFF. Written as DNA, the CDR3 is TGTGCCACCAGCAGGGGAGGGGGACGGACCTACAATGAGCAGTTCTTC.

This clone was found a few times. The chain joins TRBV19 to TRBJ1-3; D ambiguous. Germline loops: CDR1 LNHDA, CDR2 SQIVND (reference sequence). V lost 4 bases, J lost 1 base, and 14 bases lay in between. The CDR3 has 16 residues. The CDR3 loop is CASSTKGWNSGNTIYF. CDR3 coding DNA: TGTGCCAGTAGTACCAAGGGTTGGAATTCTGGAAACACCATATATTTT.

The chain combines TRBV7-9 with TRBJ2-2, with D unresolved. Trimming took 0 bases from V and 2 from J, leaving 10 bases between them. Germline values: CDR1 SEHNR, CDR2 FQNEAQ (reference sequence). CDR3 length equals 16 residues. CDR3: CASSLARATNTGELFF. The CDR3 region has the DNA TGTGCCAGCAGCTTAGCAAGAGCCACTAACACCGGGGAGCTGTTTTTT.

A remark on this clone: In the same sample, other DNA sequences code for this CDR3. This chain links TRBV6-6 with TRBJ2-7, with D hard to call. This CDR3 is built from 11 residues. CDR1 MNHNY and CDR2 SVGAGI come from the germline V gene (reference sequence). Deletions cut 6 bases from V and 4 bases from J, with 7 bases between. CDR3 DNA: TGTGCCAGCAGAGCCTCTTACGAGCAGTACTTC. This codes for CASRASYEQYF.

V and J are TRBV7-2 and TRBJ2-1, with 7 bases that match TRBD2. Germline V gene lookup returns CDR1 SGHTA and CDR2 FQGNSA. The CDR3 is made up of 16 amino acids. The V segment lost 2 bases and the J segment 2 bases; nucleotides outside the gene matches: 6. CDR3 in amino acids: CASSLYGGIPYNEQFF. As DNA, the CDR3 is TGTGCCAGCAGCTTATACGGGGGGATTCCCTACAATGAGCAGTTCTTC.

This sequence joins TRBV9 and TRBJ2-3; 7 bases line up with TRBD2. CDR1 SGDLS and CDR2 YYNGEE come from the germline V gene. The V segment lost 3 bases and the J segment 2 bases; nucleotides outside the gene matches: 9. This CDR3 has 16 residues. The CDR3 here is CASSAEGAGTTDTQYF. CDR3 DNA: TGTGCCAGCAGCGCCGAGGGAGCGGGGACCACAGATACGCAGTATTTT. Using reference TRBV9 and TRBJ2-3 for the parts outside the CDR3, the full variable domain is DSGVTQTPKHLITATGQRVTLRCSPRSGDLSVYWYQQSLDQGLQFLIQYYNGEERAKGNILERFSAQQFPDLHSELNLSSLELGDSALYFCASSAEGAGTTDTQYFGPGTRLTVL.

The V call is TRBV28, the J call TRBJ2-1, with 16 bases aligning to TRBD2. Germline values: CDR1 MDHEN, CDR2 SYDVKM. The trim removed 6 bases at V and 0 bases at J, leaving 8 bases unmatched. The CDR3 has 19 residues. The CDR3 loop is CASSPGLAGGPSSYNEQFF. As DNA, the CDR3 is TGTGCCAGCAGCCCGGGACTAGCGGGAGGGCCCTCCTCCTACAATGAGCAGTTCTTC. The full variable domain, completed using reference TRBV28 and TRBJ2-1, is DVKVTQSSRYLVKRTGEKVFLECVQDMDHENMFWYRQDPGLGLRLIYFSYDVKMKEKGDIPEGYSVSREKKERFSLILESASTNQTSMYLCASSPGLAGGPSSYNEQFFGPGTRLTVL.

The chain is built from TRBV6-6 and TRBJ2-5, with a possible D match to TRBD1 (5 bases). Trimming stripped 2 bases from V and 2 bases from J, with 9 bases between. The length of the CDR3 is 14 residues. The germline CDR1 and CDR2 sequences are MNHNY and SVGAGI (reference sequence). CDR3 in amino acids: CASSYLGPQETQYF. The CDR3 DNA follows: TGTGCCAGCAGTTACCTGGGGCCTCAAGAGACCCAGTACTTC.

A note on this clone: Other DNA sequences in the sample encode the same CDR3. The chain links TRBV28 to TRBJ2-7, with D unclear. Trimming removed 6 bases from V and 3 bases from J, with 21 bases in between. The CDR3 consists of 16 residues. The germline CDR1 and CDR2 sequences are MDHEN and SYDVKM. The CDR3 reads CASSPPGIGSGYEQYF. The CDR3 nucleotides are TGTGCCAGCAGCCCGCCCGGCATTGGGTCCGGCTACGAGCAGTACTTC.

For the CDR3, the DNA is TGCGCCAGCAGCCAGACGACTAGCGGGAGGGCGCGGGAGCAGTACTTC. This codes for CASSQTTSGRAREQYF. The gene calls are TRBV4-1 and TRBJ2-7; 14 bases are shared with TRBD2. The V and J ends lost 3 bases and 7 bases, in that order; junction bases with no gene match: 8. In germline, CDR1 is MGHRA, CDR2 YSYEKL. The CDR3 consists of 16 residues.

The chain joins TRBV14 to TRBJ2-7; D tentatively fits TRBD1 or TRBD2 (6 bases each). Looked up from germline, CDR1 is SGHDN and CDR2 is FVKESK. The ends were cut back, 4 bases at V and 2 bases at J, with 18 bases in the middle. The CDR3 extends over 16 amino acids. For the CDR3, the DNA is TGTGCCAGCAGCCCAAATCTAGGGGGGCGGACCTACGAGCAGTACTTC. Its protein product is CASSPNLGGRTYEQYF.

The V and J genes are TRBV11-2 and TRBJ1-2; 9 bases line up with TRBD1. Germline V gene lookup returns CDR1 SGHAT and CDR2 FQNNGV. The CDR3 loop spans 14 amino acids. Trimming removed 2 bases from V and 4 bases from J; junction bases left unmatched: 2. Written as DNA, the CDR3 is TGTGCCAGCAGCTTAACAGGGGGCGGCTATGGCTACACCTTC. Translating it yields CASSLTGGGYGYTF.

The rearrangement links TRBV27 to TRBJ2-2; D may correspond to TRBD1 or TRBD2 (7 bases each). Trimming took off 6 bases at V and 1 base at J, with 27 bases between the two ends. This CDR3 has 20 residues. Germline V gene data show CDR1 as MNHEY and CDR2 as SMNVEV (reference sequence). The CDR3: CASRPARGDPGQMNTGELFF. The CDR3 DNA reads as TGTGCCAGCAGGCCTGCACGGGGGGACCCGGGACAGATGAACACCGGGGAGCTGTTTTTT.

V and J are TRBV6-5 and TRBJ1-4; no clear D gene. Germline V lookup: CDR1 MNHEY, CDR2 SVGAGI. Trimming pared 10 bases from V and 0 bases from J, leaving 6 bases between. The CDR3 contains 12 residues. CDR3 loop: CATQATNEKLFF. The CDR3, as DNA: TGTGCCACCCAGGCAACTAATGAAAAACTGTTTTTT.

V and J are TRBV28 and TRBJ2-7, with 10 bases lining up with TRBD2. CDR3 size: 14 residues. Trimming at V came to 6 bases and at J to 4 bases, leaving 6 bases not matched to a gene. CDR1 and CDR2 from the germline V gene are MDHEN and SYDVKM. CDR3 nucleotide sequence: TGTGCCAGCAGGGGGGTTAGCGGGAGGTACGAGCAGTACTTC. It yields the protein CASRGVSGRYEQYF.

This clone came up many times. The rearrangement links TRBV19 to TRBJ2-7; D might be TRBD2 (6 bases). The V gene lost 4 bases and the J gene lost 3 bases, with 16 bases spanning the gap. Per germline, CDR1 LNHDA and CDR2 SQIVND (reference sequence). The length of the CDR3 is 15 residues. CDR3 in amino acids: CASSTAGRSGYEQYF. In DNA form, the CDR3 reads TGTGCCAGTAGTACCGCGGGACGATCTGGCTACGAGCAGTACTTC.